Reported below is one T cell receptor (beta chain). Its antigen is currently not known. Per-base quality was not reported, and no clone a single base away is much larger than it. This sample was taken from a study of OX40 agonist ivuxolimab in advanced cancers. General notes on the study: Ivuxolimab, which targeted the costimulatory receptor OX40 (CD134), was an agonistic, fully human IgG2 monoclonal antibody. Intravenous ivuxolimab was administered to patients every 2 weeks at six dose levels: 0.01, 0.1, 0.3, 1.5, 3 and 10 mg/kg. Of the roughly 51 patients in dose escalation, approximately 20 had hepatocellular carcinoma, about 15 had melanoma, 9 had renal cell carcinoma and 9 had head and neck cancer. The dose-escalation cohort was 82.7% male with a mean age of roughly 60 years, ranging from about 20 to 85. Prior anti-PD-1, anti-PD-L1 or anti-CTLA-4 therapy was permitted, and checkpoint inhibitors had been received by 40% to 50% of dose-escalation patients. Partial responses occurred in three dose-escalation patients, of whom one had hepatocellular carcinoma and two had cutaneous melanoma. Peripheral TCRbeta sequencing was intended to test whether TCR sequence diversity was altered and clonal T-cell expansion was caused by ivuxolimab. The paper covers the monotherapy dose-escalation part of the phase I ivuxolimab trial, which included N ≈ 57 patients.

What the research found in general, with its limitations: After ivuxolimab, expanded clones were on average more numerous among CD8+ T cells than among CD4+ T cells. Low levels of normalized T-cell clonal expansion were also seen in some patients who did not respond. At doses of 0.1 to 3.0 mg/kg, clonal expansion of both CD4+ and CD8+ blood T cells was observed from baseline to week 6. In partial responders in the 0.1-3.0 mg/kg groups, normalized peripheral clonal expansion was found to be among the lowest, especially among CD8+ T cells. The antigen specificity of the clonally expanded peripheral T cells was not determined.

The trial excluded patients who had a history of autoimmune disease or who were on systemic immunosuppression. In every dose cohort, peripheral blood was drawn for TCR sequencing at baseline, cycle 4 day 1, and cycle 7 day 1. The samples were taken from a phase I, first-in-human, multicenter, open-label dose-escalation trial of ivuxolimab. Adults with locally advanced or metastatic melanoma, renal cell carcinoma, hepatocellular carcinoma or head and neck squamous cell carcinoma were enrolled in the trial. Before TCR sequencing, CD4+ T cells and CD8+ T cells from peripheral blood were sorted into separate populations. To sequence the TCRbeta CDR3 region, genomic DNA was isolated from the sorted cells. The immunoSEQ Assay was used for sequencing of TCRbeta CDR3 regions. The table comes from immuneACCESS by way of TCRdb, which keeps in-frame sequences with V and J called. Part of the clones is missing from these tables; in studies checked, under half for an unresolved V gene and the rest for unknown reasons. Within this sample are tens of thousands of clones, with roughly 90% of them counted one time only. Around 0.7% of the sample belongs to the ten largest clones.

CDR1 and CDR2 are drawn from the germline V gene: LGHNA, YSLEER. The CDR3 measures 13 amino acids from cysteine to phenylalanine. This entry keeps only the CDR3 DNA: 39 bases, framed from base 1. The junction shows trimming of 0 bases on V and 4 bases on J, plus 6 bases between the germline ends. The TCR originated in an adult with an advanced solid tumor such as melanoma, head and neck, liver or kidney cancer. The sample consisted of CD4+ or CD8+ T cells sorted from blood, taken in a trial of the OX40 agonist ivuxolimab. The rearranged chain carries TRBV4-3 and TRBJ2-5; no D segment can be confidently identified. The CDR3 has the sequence CASSQDRPETQYF. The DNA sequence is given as TGCGCCAGCAGCCAAGATCGGCCAGAGACCCAGTACTTC.